One and the same sample provided the 11 T cell receptor beta chains below, sequenced in a study of regulatory T cells in long-lasting Graves disease. To make TCR beta libraries, researchers used iRepertoire HTBI primers and Arm-PCR of CDR3 regions. A single record per CDR3 protein comes from TCRdb applying MiXCR to the multiplex PCR reads. This table holds roughly 260,000 distinct CDR3 sequences, 18% found once. Regarding time point: newly diagnosed GD, antithyroid drugs for less than 3 months. After RNA was extracted from PBMCs, the TCR library was made from it. The same sample was also used in a study of T cells in Graves' hyperthyroidism and ophthalmopathy.

This sample comprised peripheral blood mononuclear cells (PBMCs), obtained at new diagnosis, from a patient treated with antithyroid drugs. The receptors originated from a woman aged 30 to 39 with Graves disease.

Ten or more counts support this clonotype. The rearrangement joins TRBV6-1 to TRBJ1-2; D is undetermined. This CDR3 is built from 14 residues. The germline V gene encodes CDR1 MNHNS and CDR2 SASEGT. The germline V and J ends were trimmed by 0 bases and 8 bases, with 13 bases remaining between them. The CDR3 DNA follows: TGTGCCAGCAGTGAAGCGGTGGAGCTCTACGGCTACACCTTC. Translation gives CASSEAVELYGYTF.

This clonotype was detected many times. V gene TRBV5-1 combines with J gene TRBJ1-1, with no clear D. Per the germline V gene, CDR1 is SGHRS and CDR2 is YFSETQ. The CDR3 length is 15 residues. The germline V and J ends were trimmed by 4 bases and 2 bases, with 15 bases remaining between them. The CDR3 DNA is TGCGCCAGCAGCGAACGCGGACCGTTAAACACTGAAGCTTTCTTT. It yields the protein CASSERGPLNTEAFF.

The rearrangement links TRBV6-5 to TRBJ2-5; 11 bases match TRBD2. Germline-derived CDR1 and CDR2 are MNHEY and SVGAGI. This CDR3 has 20 amino acids. The junction had 19 bases not matched to a gene; V was cut back by 3 bases and J by 4 bases. The CDR3 region is CASSYLTTGGSGGAGETQYF. The CDR3 region has the DNA TGTGCCAGCAGTTATCTAACGACTGGAGGTAGCGGGGGGGCCGGAGAGACCCAGTACTTC.

In its sample, this clonotype was seen a few times. The rearrangement joins TRBV27 to TRBJ2-7; D may be TRBD1 (6 bases). Trimming pared 5 bases from V and 0 bases from J, leaving 11 bases between. The CDR3 length is 14 residues. CDR1 is MNHEY, CDR2 SMNVEV, per germline (reference sequence). CDR3 coding DNA: TGTGCCAGCAGTACTGACAGGAGCTCCTACGAGCAGTACTTC. Residues: CASSTDRSSYEQYF.

This clonotype was observed many times. The chain carries TRBV3-1 and TRBJ2-3; TRBD2 agrees at 9 bases. V gave up 4 bases and J gave up 0 bases; unmatched junction bases: 5. The CDR3 extends over 16 amino acids. The germline CDR1 and CDR2 sequences are LGHDT and YNNKEL (reference sequence). In DNA, the CDR3 is TGTGCCAGCAGCCCCGGGACTAGCCCTAGCACAGATACGCAGTATTTT. Translation: CASSPGTSPSTDTQYF.

As concerns this clonotype: Being one base from a much bigger clone, this may be a read error. The V and J genes are TRBV19 and TRBJ1-1; the match to TRBD1 covers 8 bases. The CDR3 covers 14 residues. Looked up from germline, CDR1 is LNHDA and CDR2 is SQIVND (reference sequence). The CDR3 spells CTSSLTGGGTEAFF. In DNA form, the CDR3 reads TGTACCAGTAGTCTCACAGGGGGAGGAACTGAAGCTTTCTTT. Full variable domain (rest looked up from reference TRBV19 and TRBJ1-1): DGGITQSPKYLFRKEGQNVTLSCEQNLNHDAMYWYRQDPGQGLRLIYYSQIVNDFQKGDIAEGYSVSREKKESFPLTVTSAQKNPTAFYLCTSSLTGGGTEAFFGQGTRLTVV.

In this sample, this clonotype turned up many times. The gene calls are TRBV6-2 or TRBV6-3 and TRBJ2-7; unclear D gene. Germline V lookup: CDR1 MNHEY, CDR2 SVGEGT. This CDR3 has 12 residues. The V end was cut by 5 bases, the J end by 4 bases, with 9 bases between. CDR3 loop: CASSDDLYEQYF. The CDR3 DNA reads TGTGCCAGCAGTGATGACTTATACGAGCAGTACTTC.

This clonotype has at least ten counts. This sequence joins TRBV20-1 and TRBJ1-1; tentative D call: TRBD1 (5 bases). The CDR3 has 11 amino acids. CDR1 is DFQATT and CDR2 is SNEGSKA in the germline V gene (reference sequence). Deletions cut 3 bases from V and 12 bases from J, with 14 bases between. The DNA of the CDR3 is TGCAGTGCTAGGATGGGGCTAAATACTTTCTTT. It is translated as CSARMGLNTFF.

The rearrangement joins TRBV11-1 to TRBJ2-2; D is unresolved. V lost 3 bases and J 6 bases, leaving 5 bases between the germline ends. Germline loops: CDR1 SGHAT, CDR2 FQDESV (reference sequence). This CDR3 region has 12 residues. In DNA, the CDR3 is TGTGCCAGCAGCTTCGAATCCGGGGAGCTGTTTTTT. Its translation is CASSFESGELFF.

The rearrangement uses TRBV11-2 and TRBJ1-1; a weak D match, TRBD1 (5 bases). CDR1 and CDR2 (germline): SGHAT, FQNNGV. Trimming pared 4 bases from V and 2 bases from J, leaving 17 bases between. The CDR3 loop spans 16 amino acids. This chain's CDR3 is CASSSAGGGNNTEAFF. CDR3 sequence (DNA): TGTGCCAGCAGCTCAGCCGGGGGGGGGAACAACACTGAAGCTTTCTTT.

In this sample, this clonotype turned up many times. V gene TRBV20-1 combines with J gene TRBJ2-3, with D possibly called TRBD1 or TRBD2 (5 bases each). CDR3 size: 12 residues. Germline V CDR1 and CDR2: DFQATT, SNEGSKA (reference sequence). The CDR3 loop is CSLRDHTDTQYF. As DNA, the CDR3 is TGCAGCCTCCGGGACCACACAGATACGCAGTATTTT.